This paragraph covers one TCR beta chain sequence. Clones were sequenced by immunoSEQ multiplex PCR, and TCRdb holds only the in-frame ones, with some missing. The sample lists 350,000 to 400,000 clones; roughly nine tenths were seen once. This sample stems from a study of blood T cell repertoires in COVID-19. Residents of about 25 US areas, aged about 18 to 89 years, made up the participants. Germline V gene lookup returns CDR1 SNHLY and CDR2 FYNNEI. With 6 bases clipped from V and 4 bases from J, the junction kept 4 bases outside the gene matches. The CDR3 contains 14 residues. The sequencing sample was made of PBMCs or T cells enriched from blood (not recorded which). The chain employs TRBV2 and TRBJ2-1, with 9 bases matching TRBD2. The TCR was taken from a woman aged 35 to 49 who had been exposed to COVID-19. The CDR3 sequence is CASRISGGYNEQFF. As DNA, the CDR3 is TGTGCCAGCAGGATTAGCGGGGGTTACAATGAGCAGTTCTTC.